This T cell receptor (beta chain) was profiled in a study of cytomegalovirus exposure and HLA in healthy donors. Study-wide background: Approximately 81% of around 390 genotyped donors fell in the Caucasian-associated ancestry cluster.

Primers for the PCR totalled 60 Vbeta and 13 Jbeta. Data came from immunoSEQ multiplex PCR; TCRdb stores just in-frame clones and leaves some out. The sample totals about 64,000 clones; its top ten clones hold 3.6%. The CDR3 is 15 residues long. Germline V gene sequence: CDR1 SGHRS, CDR2 YFSETQ. J lost 0 bases, V lost 10 bases, and 10 bases had no gene match. Study results and limitations: Using a false discovery rate of 0.05, a later analysis showed that approximately 17,000 TCR beta sequences were associated with HLA alleles.

In regard to this clone: Its target is not known.

This chain joins TRBV5-1 and TRBJ1-5, with TRBD1 matching 7 bases. Material: PBMCs. The sequence derives from a woman younger than 35 in good health and CMV-seronegative. The CDR3 DNA reads TGCGCCTCCCACTACGGGACAGATAGCAATCAGCCCCAGCATTTT. This encodes CASHYGTDSNQPQHF.